This TCR beta chain was captured in a study of blood T cell repertoires in COVID-19. Study-level background: COVID-19 samples collected from the United States, Italy and Spain covered acute and convalescent phases. In each case, the material was cDNA or gDNA derived from T cells, B-cell-depleted T cells, or PBMCs.

CDR3 length: 16 residues. Per germline, CDR1 SEHNR and CDR2 FQNEAQ (reference sequence). V shed 2 bases, J shed 5 bases, and the junction held 6 bases outside the gene matches. As processed by the authors: From reference gene primer amplification, estimates of nucleated cell counts were derived. Clones were read by immunoSEQ multiplex PCR, and TCRdb kept only the in-frame ones, dropping some. V, J and clone size were drawn from that table, and D and trimming were deduced from the DNA. The sample consists of about 90,000 clones, 80% to 90% of them appearing once. The rearrangement links TRBV7-9 to TRBJ1-4; TRBD1 matches 9 bases. Specimen: peripheral blood. This clonotype was obtained from an older man with acute or convalescent COVID-19. CDR3 residues: CASSLFLGQGNEKLFF. The CDR3 DNA follows: TGTGCCAGCAGCTTATTTTTGGGACAGGGCAATGAAAAACTGTTTTTT.